The rows below give T cell receptor beta chains drawn from one sample of a study of metastatic and nonmetastatic thyroid tumors. TCRdb re-analyzed the PCR reads using MiXCR. The sample yields over 14,000 clones, around 4% seen once. The specimen sequenced was tumor tissue. These receptors all stem from a female donor with papillary thyroid cancer or a benign thyroid nodule (not recorded which). Some clones in this sample may be carry-over from other donors' samples. Both conserved end residues are part of each CDR3. Fields, in order: J gene, clone size, V gene, D gene, CDR3 DNA, CDR3 protein. D genes are given only for firm matches. Expanded clones get a size class; other rows say once, few or many, or leave the size out.

J gene: TRBJ1-3; clone size: few; V gene: TRBV12-3/TRBV12-4; D gene: -; CDR3 DNA: TGTGCCAGCAGTTTCGGGGGTCTGGAAAGCACCATATATTTT; CDR3 protein: CASSFGGLESTIYF
J gene: TRBJ2-1; clone size: -; V gene: TRBV29-1; D gene: TRBD2; CDR3 DNA: TGCAGCGCTGTGCGGGGGTCCAACGATGAGCAGTTCTTC; CDR3 protein: CSAVRGSNDEQFF
J gene: TRBJ2-7; clone size: few; V gene: TRBV5-6; D gene: -; CDR3 DNA: TGTGCCAGCAGCTTGGTCCTATCTCCGGGCGAGCAGTACTTC; CDR3 protein: CASSLVLSPGEQYF
J gene: TRBJ2-5; clone size: few; V gene: TRBV7-2; D gene: -; CDR3 DNA: TGTGCCAGCAGCCCCCAGACCAGGGTAGAGACCCAGTACTTC; CDR3 protein: CASSPQTRVETQYF
J gene: TRBJ2-2; clone size: many; V gene: TRBV12-3/TRBV12-4; D gene: TRBD2; CDR3 DNA: TGTGCCAGCAGTTTGGCTAGCGGAAGCGGGGAGCTGTTTTTT; CDR3 protein: CASSLASGSGELFF
J gene: TRBJ1-2; clone size: -; V gene: TRBV6-1; D gene: -; CDR3 DNA: TGTGCCAGCAGGGGAGCTAACTATGGCTACACCTTC; CDR3 protein: CASRGANYGYTF
J gene: TRBJ1-1; clone size: -; V gene: TRBV7-9; D gene: -; CDR3 DNA: TGTGCCAGCAGCCCCTCCGGAGGAGCTGAAGCTTTCTTT; CDR3 protein: CASSPSGGAEAFF
J gene: TRBJ2-7; clone size: few; V gene: TRBV28; D gene: TRBD1; CDR3 DNA: TGTGCCAGCATTCCTAACCGGGACAGAGCCTACGAGCAGTACTTC; CDR3 protein: CASIPNRDRAYEQYF
J gene: TRBJ2-5; clone size: -; V gene: TRBV28; D gene: TRBD1; CDR3 DNA: TGTGCCAGCAGTTACAGGGGGCTGGAGACCCAGTACTTC; CDR3 protein: CASSYRGLETQYF
J gene: TRBJ1-3; clone size: large; V gene: TRBV15; D gene: -; CDR3 DNA: TGTGCCACCAGCAGAGATACCGACTCGGAAGGAAACACCATATATTTT; CDR3 protein: CATSRDTDSEGNTIYF
J gene: TRBJ2-2; clone size: many; V gene: TRBV19; D gene: -; CDR3 DNA: TGTGCCAGTAGTATAGTTCGGCACACCGGGGAGCTGTTTTTT; CDR3 protein: CASSIVRHTGELFF
J gene: TRBJ2-2; clone size: many; V gene: TRBV6-1; D gene: -; CDR3 DNA: TGTGCCACCGTAGGGGACACCGGGGAGCAGTTATTT; CDR3 protein: CATVGDTGEQLF
J gene: TRBJ2-7; clone size: -; V gene: TRBV30; D gene: TRBD2; CDR3 DNA: TGTGCCTGGAGTTCTCTAGCGGGAGTTAACGAGCAGTACTTC; CDR3 protein: CAWSSLAGVNEQYF
J gene: TRBJ2-2; clone size: few; V gene: TRBV27; D gene: -; CDR3 DNA: TGTGCCAGCAGTTTAGGAGGGTCTCGTAGCACCGGGGAGCTGTTTTTT; CDR3 protein: CASSLGGSRSTGELFF